This T cell receptor beta chain was identified during a study of blood T cell repertoires in COVID-19. Overall study context: Samples of COVID-19 (acute and convalescent) were obtained from the United States, Italy and Spain. Sources were T cells, B-cell-depleted T cells, or PBMCs; the material itself was cDNA or gDNA.

Authors' processing steps: Amplification of reference gene primers was used by the study to estimate nucleated cell counts. Only in-frame clones appear in the TCRdb table, and some are missing; sequencing was by immunoSEQ multiplex PCR. The V and J calls and clone size come from that table; D and trimming were worked out from the DNA. In the table there are about 66,000 clones, approximately 79% of which are singletons. In germline, CDR1 is SGHDT, CDR2 YYEEEE. Trimming removed 4 bases from V and 8 bases from J, with 15 bases in between. The CDR3 runs to 13 residues. The rearrangement joins TRBV5-6 to TRBJ1-2, with D unresolved. The material sequenced was peripheral blood. This receptor was obtained from a man in his 60s with acute or convalescent COVID-19. The CDR3 bases are TGTGCCAGCAGCCGGCCGGCAGCGAGGGGCTACACCTTC. It yields the protein CASSRPAARGYTF.